A single TCR beta chain is shown here with its context. Its antigen remains unidentified. The V and J ends lost 4 bases and 8 bases, in that order; junction bases with no gene match: 8. Germline values: CDR1 MRHNA, CDR2 SNTAGT. This CDR3 comprises 14 residues. These data originate in a study of cytomegalovirus exposure and HLA in healthy donors. Findings of the study overall: Some V segments, including TRBV6-2 and TRBV6-3, were excluded as indistinguishable.

PCR was performed using 60 Vbeta and 13 Jbeta primers. Repertoires were generated with immunoSEQ multiplex PCR, while TCRdb's copy carries only in-frame clones and drops some. The sample records approximately 200,000 clones, about four fifths being singletons. Sequenced material: PBMCs. The receptor's source is a woman aged 25-40 years in good health and CMV-seropositive. The chain links TRBV6-4 to TRBJ2-1; TRBD1 matches at 7 bases. CDR3 region: CASSAGHRGHEQFF. CDR3 DNA: TGTGCCAGCAGTGCCGGCCACAGGGGCCATGAGCAGTTCTTC.